The T cell receptor beta chain described here comes from a study of regulatory T cells in long-lasting Graves disease. Overall study results and limits: New patients shared over 800 public clonotypes, fewer than the 2,741 shared by persistent patients.

Time point meaning: newly diagnosed GD, antithyroid drugs for less than 3 months. RNA from PBMCs was the source of the TCR library. CDR3 regions were amplified by Arm-PCR using iRepertoire HTBI primers to build TCR beta libraries. TCRdb reprocessed the multiplex PCR reads via MiXCR and lists one record per CDR3 protein. The sample includes hundreds of thousands of distinct CDR3 sequences, less than 20% seen only once; the top ten take roughly 18%. This CDR3 contains 15 residues. V dropped 3 bases and J dropped 0; count of bases not matched to a gene: 4. The germline V gene has CDR1 LGHDT and CDR2 YNNKEL (reference sequence). This clonotype was seen many times. What it binds is not known. These data were also reused for a study on T cells in Graves' hyperthyroidism and ophthalmopathy.

The material sequenced was peripheral blood mononuclear cells (PBMCs), taken at new diagnosis, from a patient treated with antithyroid drugs. The sequence was obtained from a woman in her twenties or thirties with Graves disease. The J gene is TRBJ1-2, the V gene TRBV3-1; TRBD1 aligns across 7 bases. The CDR3 sequence: CASSQWDRPNYGYTF. CDR3 sequence (DNA): TGTGCCAGCAGCCAGTGGGACAGACCTAACTATGGCTACACCTTC.